The next 15 T cell receptor beta chains were all read from a single sample in a study of identical twins' blood T cells. Each CDR3 protein gets one entry after TCRdb re-called the 5' RACE reads with MiXCR. The sample includes 350,000 to 400,000 distinct CDR3 sequences, roughly 30% seen only once; the top ten take 6.1%. The sequencing input was PBMCs. All receptors come from a woman aged 18-49 years in good health.

This clonotype appeared a few times. The chain has TRBV7-2 and TRBJ1-1, with no clear D. Germline V gene data show CDR1 as SGHTA and CDR2 as FQGNSA. The CDR3 is made up of 14 amino acids. V lost 0 bases and J 3 bases, leaving 8 bases between the germline ends. The CDR3 DNA follows: TGTGCCAGCAGCTTAGCGCACGTGTACACTGAAGCTTTCTTT. Amino acid sequence: CASSLAHVYTEAFF.

This clonotype was seen a few times. The J gene is TRBJ1-1, the V gene TRBV5-1; D not resolved. The CDR3 has 14 residues. CDR1 is SGHRS and CDR2 is YFSETQ in the germline V gene. Deletions cut 2 bases from V and 5 bases from J, with 13 bases between. The CDR3 here is CASSFDIGRTEAFF. The CDR3 DNA is TGCGCCAGCAGCTTTGATATAGGGCGGACTGAAGCTTTCTTT.

The chain recombines TRBV3-1 with TRBJ1-3; D not resolved. CDR3 length equals 13 residues. Trimming took 5 bases from V and 4 from J, leaving 9 bases between them. CDR1 is LGHDT and CDR2 is YNNKEL in the germline V gene (reference sequence). The CDR3 spells CASSRAEGNTIYF. In DNA, the CDR3 is TGTGCCAGCAGCAGAGCCGAGGGAAACACCATATATTTT.

This clonotype showed up many times. The chain links TRBV6-2 or TRBV6-3 to TRBJ2-5, with D unresolved. V lost 6 bases and J 4 bases, leaving 9 bases between the germline ends. Germline V gene lookup returns CDR1 MNHEY and CDR2 SVGEGT. The CDR3 is made up of 12 amino acids. The DNA for the CDR3 is TGTGCCAGCAGCCGGACGGGAGAGACCCAGTACTTC. Protein product: CASSRTGETQYF.

The chain is built from TRBV20-1 and TRBJ1-1; no definite D call. The CDR3 covers 15 residues. Germline values: CDR1 DFQATT, CDR2 SNEGSKA (reference sequence). V lost 0 bases and J lost 1, with 12 bases in between. CDR3 amino acids: CSARDPRRGNTEAFF. DNA for the CDR3: TGCAGTGCTAGAGATCCCCGACGGGGGAACACTGAAGCTTTCTTT.

The genes are TRBV2 and TRBJ2-5; D remains ambiguous. This CDR3 has 15 residues. V was trimmed by 1 base and J by 7 bases, leaving 16 bases between them. Germline CDR1 reads SNHLY; CDR2 reads FYNNEI. The CDR3 sequence: CASSEGGSDPWTQYF. CDR3 nucleotides: TGTGCCAGCAGTGAAGGAGGCAGTGACCCATGGACCCAGTACTTC.

This chain links TRBV19 with TRBJ1-4; D gene unclear. The CDR3 loop spans 12 amino acids. CDR1 LNHDA and CDR2 SQIVND come from the germline V gene (reference sequence). Trimming stripped 6 bases from V and 5 bases from J, with 7 bases between. The CDR3 sequence is CASRHLNEKLFF. In nucleotides, the CDR3 is TGTGCCAGTAGACACTTGAATGAAAAACTGTTTTTT.

This clonotype has ten or more counts. The gene calls are TRBV3-1 and TRBJ1-1; D unclear. Germline-derived CDR1 and CDR2 are LGHDT and YNNKEL (reference sequence). This CDR3 is built from 15 residues. Trimming stripped 0 bases from V and 1 base from J, with 9 bases between. The CDR3 reads CASSQDLGGNTEAFF. The CDR3 DNA reads as TGTGCCAGCAGCCAAGATCTTGGCGGGAACACTGAAGCTTTCTTT. Complete variable domain (other parts from reference TRBV3-1 and TRBJ1-1): DTAVSQTPKYLVTQMGNDKSIKCEQNLGHDTMYWYKQDSKKFLKIMFSYNNKELIINETVPNRFSPKSPDKAHLNLHINSLELGDSAVYFCASSQDLGGNTEAFFGQGTRLTVV.

This chain connects TRBV20-1 to TRBJ2-3; no firm D call. Germline CDR1 reads DFQATT; CDR2 reads SNEGSKA (reference sequence). The CDR3 totals 14 residues. Trimming removed 4 bases at V and 4 bases at J, with 15 bases between. CDR3 residues: CSAITFTCSDTQYF. The CDR3 nucleotides are TGCAGTGCTATAACATTCACGTGTTCAGATACGCAGTATTTT.

This clonotype was counted between two and nine times. J is TRBJ1-6 and V is TRBV7-2; D call uncertain. CDR3 length: 15 residues. Trimming removed 1 base at V and 9 bases at J, with 13 bases between. The germline V gene encodes CDR1 SGHTA and CDR2 FQGNSA. DNA of the CDR3: TGTGCCAGCAGCTTAGAATCTTGGGTAACTTCACCCCTCCACTTT. Encoded protein: CASSLESWVTSPLHF.

This clonotype was recorded a few times. V gene TRBV3-1 combines with J gene TRBJ1-4; 9 positions agree with TRBD1. In germline, CDR1 is LGHDT, CDR2 YNNKEL (reference sequence). V lost 4 bases to trimming and J lost 6 bases; unmatched junction nucleotides: 6. The CDR3 is 15 amino acids. The CDR3 nucleotides are TGTGCCAGCAGCCTCGCGACAGGGGGGGATGAAAAACTGTTTTTT. Encoded protein: CASSLATGGDEKLFF.

This chain uses TRBV7-9 with TRBJ2-7; D gene unclear. The CDR3 has 14 residues. The germline CDR1 and CDR2 sequences are SEHNR and FQNEAQ (reference sequence). V was trimmed by 6 bases and J by 0 bases, leaving 12 bases between them. CDR3: CASRARASSYEQYF. The CDR3 region has the DNA TGTGCCAGCAGAGCCCGGGCTTCCTCCTACGAGCAGTACTTC. Looking up the rest from reference TRBV7-9 and TRBJ2-7 gives the full variable domain: DTGVSQNPRHKITKRGQNVTFRCDPISEHNRLYWYRQTLGQGPEFLTYFQNEAQLEKSRLLSDRFSAERPKGSFSTLEIQRTEQGDSAMYLCASRARASSYEQYFGPGTRLTVT.

This chain links TRBV19 with TRBJ2-7, with D hard to call. Germline values: CDR1 LNHDA, CDR2 SQIVND (reference sequence). Trimming shortened V by 7 bases and J by 7 bases, and 17 bases separated the two germline ends. The CDR3 has 13 residues. This chain's CDR3 is CASTPQGRREQYF. The DNA of the CDR3 is TGTGCCAGTACCCCTCAAGGGCGGCGGGAGCAGTACTTC. The whole variable domain, remainder taken from reference TRBV19 and TRBJ2-7, is DGGITQSPKYLFRKEGQNVTLSCEQNLNHDAMYWYRQDPGQGLRLIYYSQIVNDFQKGDIAEGYSVSREKKESFPLTVTSAQKNPTAFYLCASTPQGRREQYFGPGTRLTVT.

This clonotype came up a few times. V usage is TRBV5-5 and J usage is TRBJ2-1; 9 bases are a match to TRBD1. The CDR3 is 19 residues long. Germline values: CDR1 SGHKS, CDR2 YYEKEE (reference sequence). Trimming took 0 bases from V and 5 from J; bases not matched to a gene: 15. The CDR3 here is CASSLGALLTGGENNEQFF. DNA of the CDR3: TGTGCCAGCAGCTTGGGGGCCCTCCTTACAGGGGGCGAAAACAATGAGCAGTTCTTC.

This clonotype came up a few times. This chain links TRBV5-1 with TRBJ1-1; no firm D call. V gave up 0 bases and J gave up 3 bases, with 9 bases separating them. CDR1 and CDR2 from the germline V gene are SGHRS and YFSETQ. The CDR3 extends over 14 amino acids. CDR3 in DNA: TGCGCCAGCAGCTTGGGTGGGTCTGACACTGAAGCTTTCTTT. It specifies CASSLGGSDTEAFF.